This TCR beta chain was found in a study of OX40 agonist ivuxolimab in advanced cancers. The data were produced by immunoSEQ multiplex PCR, yet TCRdb's version contains in-frame clones alone and is incomplete. Here the sample spans about 30,000 clones, about 80% being singletons. Looked up from germline, CDR1 is SGHRS and CDR2 is YFSETQ. This CDR3 is built from 15 residues. Germline trimming cut 4 bases from V and 1 base from J; bases unmatched to any gene: 6. This receptor was identified in an adult with an advanced solid tumor such as melanoma, head and neck, liver or kidney cancer. The input for sequencing was CD4+ or CD8+ T cells sorted from blood, taken in a trial of the OX40 agonist ivuxolimab. The rearrangement links TRBV5-1 to TRBJ1-2, with 8 bases identical to TRBD1. CDR3 DNA sequence: TGCGCCAGCAGCCGCACAGGGGGAGGTAACTATGGCTACACCTTC. Translating gives CASSRTGGGNYGYTF. Variable domain in full (rest from reference TRBV5-1 and TRBJ1-2): KAGVTQTPRYLIKTRGQQVTLSCSPISGHRSVSWYQQTPGQGLQFLFEYFSETQRNKGNFPGRFSGRQFSNSRSEMNVSTLELGDSALYLCASSRTGGGNYGYTFGSGTRLTVV.